This T cell receptor (beta chain) is from a study of neurological immune-mediated disorders. The study's findings and limits: TCR-beta repertoires seemed private in all groups, with no expanded CDR3 amino acid sequences shared.

The sample holds a few counts of this clonotype. Its antigen is as yet unknown. Possible read error: a much larger clone is one base away. The cDNA came from 5'RACE with 10-nucleotide random UMIs. TCRdb reprocessed the 5' RACE reads with MiXCR, giving one entry per CDR3 protein. The sample carries about 48,000 distinct CDR3 sequences, approximately 11% recorded once. Described time point: longitudinal time-point 3. This TCR derives from a male donor with HTLV-1-associated myelopathy (HAM/TSP). Sequencing was performed on PBMCs.

DNA of the CDR3: TGCGCCAGCAGCCCCACCGACCATGAGCTGTTCTTC. Its protein is CASSPTDHELFF. V gene TRBV5-1 combines with J gene TRBJ2-1; D unclear. The CDR3 is made up of 12 amino acids. CDR1 and CDR2 (germline): SGHRS, YFSETQ.